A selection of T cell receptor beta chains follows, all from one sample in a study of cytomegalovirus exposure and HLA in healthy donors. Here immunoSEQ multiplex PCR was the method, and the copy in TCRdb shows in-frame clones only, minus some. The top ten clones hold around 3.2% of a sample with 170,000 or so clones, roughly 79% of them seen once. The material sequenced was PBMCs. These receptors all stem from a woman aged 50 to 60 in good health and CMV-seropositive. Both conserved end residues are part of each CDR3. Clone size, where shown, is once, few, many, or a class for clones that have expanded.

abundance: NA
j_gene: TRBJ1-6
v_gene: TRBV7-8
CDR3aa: CASSSRRNSPLHF

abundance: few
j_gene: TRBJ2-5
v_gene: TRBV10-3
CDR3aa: CAISELQGGETQYF

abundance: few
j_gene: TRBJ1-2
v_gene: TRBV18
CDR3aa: CASSPQGRLDYGYTF

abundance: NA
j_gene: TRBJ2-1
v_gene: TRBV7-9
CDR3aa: CASSLAWGTSGRNEQFF

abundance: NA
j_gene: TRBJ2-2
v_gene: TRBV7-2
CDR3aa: CASSTGGLGTGELFF

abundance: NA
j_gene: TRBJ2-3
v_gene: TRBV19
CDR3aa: CASSTGTSGGADTQYF

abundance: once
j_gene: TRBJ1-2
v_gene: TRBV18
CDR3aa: CASSISTRELPNYGYTF

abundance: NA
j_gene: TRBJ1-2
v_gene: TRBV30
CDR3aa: CAWSEQGSGGYTF

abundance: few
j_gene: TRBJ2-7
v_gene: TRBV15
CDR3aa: CATSRLSGRGYEQYF

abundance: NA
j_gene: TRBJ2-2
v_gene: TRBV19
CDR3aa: CASSIGDRFTGELFF

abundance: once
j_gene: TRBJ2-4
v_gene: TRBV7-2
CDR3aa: CASSGEVSRALYF

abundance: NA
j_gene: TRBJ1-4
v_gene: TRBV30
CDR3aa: CAWSVALDRAGEKLFF

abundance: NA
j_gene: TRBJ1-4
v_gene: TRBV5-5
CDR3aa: CASSLQGSNEKLFF

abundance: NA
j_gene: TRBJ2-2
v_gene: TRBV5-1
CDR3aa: CASSLSRATGELFF

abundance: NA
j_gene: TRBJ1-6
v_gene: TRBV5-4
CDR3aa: CASSLDSYNSPLHF

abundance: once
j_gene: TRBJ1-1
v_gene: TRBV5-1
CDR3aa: CASRKTGGGNTEAFF

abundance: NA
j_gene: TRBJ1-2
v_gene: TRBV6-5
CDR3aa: CASSLGRQGARGYTF

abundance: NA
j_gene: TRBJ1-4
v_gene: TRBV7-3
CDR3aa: CASSPGLGEKLFF

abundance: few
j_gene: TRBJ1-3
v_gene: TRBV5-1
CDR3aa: CASKMTGEGNTIYF

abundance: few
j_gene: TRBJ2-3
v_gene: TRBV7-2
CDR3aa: CASSTGQSTDTQYF

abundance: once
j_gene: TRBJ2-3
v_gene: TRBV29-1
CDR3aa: CSVAGRAGETTDTQYF

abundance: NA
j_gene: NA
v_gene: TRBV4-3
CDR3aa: CASSQDEGGYEQYF

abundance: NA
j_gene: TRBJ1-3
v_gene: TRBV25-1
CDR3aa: CASSDFDRGWNTIYF

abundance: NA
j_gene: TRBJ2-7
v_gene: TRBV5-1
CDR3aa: CASSLTIAAEGEQYF

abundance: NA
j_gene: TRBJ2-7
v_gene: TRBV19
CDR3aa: CASRADRGPGEQYF

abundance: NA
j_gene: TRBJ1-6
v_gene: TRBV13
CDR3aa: CASSSGQGWFNSPLHF

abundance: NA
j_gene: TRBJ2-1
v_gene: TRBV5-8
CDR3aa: CASSFGQGPYNEQFF